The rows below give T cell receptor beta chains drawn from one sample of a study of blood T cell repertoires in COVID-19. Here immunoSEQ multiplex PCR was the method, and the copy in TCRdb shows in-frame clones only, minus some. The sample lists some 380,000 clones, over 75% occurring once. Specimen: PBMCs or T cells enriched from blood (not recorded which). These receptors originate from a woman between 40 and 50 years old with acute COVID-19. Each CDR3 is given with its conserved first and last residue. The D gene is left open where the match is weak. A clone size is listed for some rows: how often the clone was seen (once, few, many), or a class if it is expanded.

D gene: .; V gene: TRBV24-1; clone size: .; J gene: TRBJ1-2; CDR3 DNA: TGTGCCACCAGTGATCCTAATCAACTGGCGACACCGAATTTATATGGCTACACCTTC; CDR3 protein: CATSDPNQLATPNLYGYTF
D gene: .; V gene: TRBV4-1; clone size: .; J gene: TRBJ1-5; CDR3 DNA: TGCGCCAGCAGCCAGGCCACAAATCAGCCCCAGCATTTT; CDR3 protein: CASSQATNQPQHF
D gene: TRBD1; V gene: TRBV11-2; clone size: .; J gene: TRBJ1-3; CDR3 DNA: TGTGCCAGCAGCTTAGATCGGGTGACAGGGGGCGCTGGAAACACCATATATTTT; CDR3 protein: CASSLDRVTGGAGNTIYF
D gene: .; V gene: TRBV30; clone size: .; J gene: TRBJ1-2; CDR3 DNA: TGTGCCTGGATATATGGGGAGGGAGGCTACACCTTC; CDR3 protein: CAWIYGEGGYTF
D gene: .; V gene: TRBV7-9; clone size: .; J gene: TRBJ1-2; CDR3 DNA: TGTGCCAGCAGCTCTACAGAAGACTATGGCTACACCTTC; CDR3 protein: CASSSTEDYGYTF
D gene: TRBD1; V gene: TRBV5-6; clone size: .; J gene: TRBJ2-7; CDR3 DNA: TGTGCCAGCAGCATCCGGACAGGGGGCCCCTCCGAGCAGTACTTC; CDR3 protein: CASSIRTGGPSEQYF
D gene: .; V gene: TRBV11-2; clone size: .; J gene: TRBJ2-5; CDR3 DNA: TGTGCCAGCAGCCAGACTAGTTTGGAGACCCAGTACTTC; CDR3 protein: CASSQTSLETQYF
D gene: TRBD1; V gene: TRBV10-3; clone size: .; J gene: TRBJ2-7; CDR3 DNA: TGTGCCACCGGGACAGGGGACTACGAGCAGTACTTC; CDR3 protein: CATGTGDYEQYF
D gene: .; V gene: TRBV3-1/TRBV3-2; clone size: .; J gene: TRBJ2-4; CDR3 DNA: TGTGCCAGCAGCCGAAACCGGGACACGGAATCGATTCAGTACTTC; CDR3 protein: CASSRNRDTESIQYF
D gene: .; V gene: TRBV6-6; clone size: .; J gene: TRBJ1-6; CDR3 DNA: TGTGCCAGCAGTTACCCTCAAGGGGAAAGGAATTCACCCCTCCACTTT; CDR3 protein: CASSYPQGERNSPLHF
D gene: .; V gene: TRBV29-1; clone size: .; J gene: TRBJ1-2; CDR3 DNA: TGCAGCGTTGAGGTTCAGGGTGGGCTCTATGGCTACACCTTC; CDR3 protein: CSVEVQGGLYGYTF
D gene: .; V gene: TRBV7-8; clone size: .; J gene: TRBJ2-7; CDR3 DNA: TGTGCCAGCAGCTTAGAATACTCCTACGAGCAGTACTTC; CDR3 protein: CASSLEYSYEQYF
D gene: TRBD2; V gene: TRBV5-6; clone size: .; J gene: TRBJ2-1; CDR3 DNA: TGTGCCAGCAGCTTGGTCGCGGGGGGGCCAAATGAGCAGTTCTTC; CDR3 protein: CASSLVAGGPNEQFF
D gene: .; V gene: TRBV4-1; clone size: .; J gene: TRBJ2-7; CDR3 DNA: TGCGCCAGCAGCCAAGACGCTGAGACCCCGGGAGTCCGGTACTTC; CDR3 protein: CASSQDAETPGVRYF
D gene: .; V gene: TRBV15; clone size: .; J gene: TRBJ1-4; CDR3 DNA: TGTGCCACCAGCAGAGATCCAGGAACTAATGAAAAACTGTTTTTT; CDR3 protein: CATSRDPGTNEKLFF
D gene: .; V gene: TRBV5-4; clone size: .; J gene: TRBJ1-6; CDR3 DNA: TGTGCCAGCAGCCCCCCCGGGCCCCTCCACTTT; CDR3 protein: CASSPPGPLHF
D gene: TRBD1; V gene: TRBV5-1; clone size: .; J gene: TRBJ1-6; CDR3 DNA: TGCGCCAGCAGCTTACAGGGGGGCATGTCACCCCTCCACTTT; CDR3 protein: CASSLQGGMSPLHF
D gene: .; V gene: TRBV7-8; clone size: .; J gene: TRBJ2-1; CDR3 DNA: TGTGCCAGCAGCCCGTCGCGGGCTAGCCTTATATACAATGAGCAGTTCTTC; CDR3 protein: CASSPSRASLIYNEQFF
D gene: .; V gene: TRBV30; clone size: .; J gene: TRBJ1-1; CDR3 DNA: TGTGCCCTCAGGGACACTGAAGCTTTCTTT; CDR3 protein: CALRDTEAFF
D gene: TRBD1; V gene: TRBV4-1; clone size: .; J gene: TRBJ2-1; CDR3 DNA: TGCGCCAGCAGCCACCGGACAGGGCCTTTTTTCTACAATGAGCAGTTCTTC; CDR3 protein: CASSHRTGPFFYNEQFF
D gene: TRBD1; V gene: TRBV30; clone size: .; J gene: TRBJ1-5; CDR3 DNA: TGTGCCTGGGGGACAGGGAAGGGCAATCAGCCCCAGCATTTT; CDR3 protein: CAWGTGKGNQPQHF
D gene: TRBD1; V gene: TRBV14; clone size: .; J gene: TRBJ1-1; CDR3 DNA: TGTGCCAGCAGCCAAGTCCACCGGGACAGGGGCGATACTGAAGCTTTCTTT; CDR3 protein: CASSQVHRDRGDTEAFF
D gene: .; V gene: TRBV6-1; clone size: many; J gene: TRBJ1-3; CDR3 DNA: TGTGCCAGCAGTGAAACAGGGTATTTTGGAAACACCATATATTTT; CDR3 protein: CASSETGYFGNTIYF
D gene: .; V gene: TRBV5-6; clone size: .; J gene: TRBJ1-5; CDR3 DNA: TGTGCCAGCAGCCGGGACAATCAGCCCCAGCATTTT; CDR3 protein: CASSRDNQPQHF
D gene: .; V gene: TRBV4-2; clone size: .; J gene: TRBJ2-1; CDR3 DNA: TGTGCCAGCAGCCAACCTAACAATGAGCAGTTCTTC; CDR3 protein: CASSQPNNEQFF
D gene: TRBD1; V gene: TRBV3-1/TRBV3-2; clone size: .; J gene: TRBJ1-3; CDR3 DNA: TGTGCCAGCAGCCAAGGGGACAGGGGAGCTGGAAACACCATATATTTT; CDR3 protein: CASSQGDRGAGNTIYF
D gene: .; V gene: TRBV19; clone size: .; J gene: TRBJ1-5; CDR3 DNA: TGTGCCAGTAGTATGGGCCAGGGCAACAATCAGCCCCAGCATTTT; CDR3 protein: CASSMGQGNNQPQHF
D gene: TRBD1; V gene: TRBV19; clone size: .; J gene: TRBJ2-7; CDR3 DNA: TGTGCCAGTAGTCCCCGATACAGGGGGGAAACCTACGAGCAGTACTTC; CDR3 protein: CASSPRYRGETYEQYF
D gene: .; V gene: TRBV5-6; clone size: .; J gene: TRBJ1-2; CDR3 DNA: TGTGCCAGCAGCTTGCAGGGGCTCAATGGCTACACCTTC; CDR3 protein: CASSLQGLNGYTF
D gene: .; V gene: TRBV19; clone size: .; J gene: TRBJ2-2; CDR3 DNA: TGTGCCAGTAGGAGTCGGCGCAGCGCGAACACCGGGGAGCTGTTTTTT; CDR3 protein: CASRSRRSANTGELFF
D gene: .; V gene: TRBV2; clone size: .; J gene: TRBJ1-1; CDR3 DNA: TGTGCCAGCAGTGAAGCGCTTCGGGGGGCCCGTACTGAAGCTTTCTTT; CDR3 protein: CASSEALRGARTEAFF
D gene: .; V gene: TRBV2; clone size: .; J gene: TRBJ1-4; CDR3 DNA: TGTGCCAGCAGTGAATTAAGAACTATTAAGGAAAAACTGTTTTTT; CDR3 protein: CASSELRTIKEKLFF
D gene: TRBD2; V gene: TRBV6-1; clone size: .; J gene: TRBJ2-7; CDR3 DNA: TGTGCCAGCAGTGAATGGCGAGCGGGGGGTGGCGAGCAGTACTTC; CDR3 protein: CASSEWRAGGGEQYF
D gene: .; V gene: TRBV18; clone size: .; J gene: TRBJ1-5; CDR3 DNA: TGTGCCAGCTCACTCACGACGGGACAAAACAATCAGCCCCAGCATTTT; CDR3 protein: CASSLTTGQNNQPQHF
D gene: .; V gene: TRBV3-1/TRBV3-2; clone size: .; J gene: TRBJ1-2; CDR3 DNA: TGTGCCAGCAGCCAAGACGGCAGGGGATTTTATGGCTACACCTTC; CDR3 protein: CASSQDGRGFYGYTF